The present T cell receptor (beta chain) was sequenced within a study of glioma-infiltrating T cells. General observations from the study: Non-neoplastic patients had below-expected tissue-blood divergence, while all gliomas exceeded expectation. Very few CDR3 sequences were shared between tissue and blood.

Using RNA template, CDR3s of TCR alpha and beta were amplified with iRepertoire arm-PCR. One-step reverse transcription and amplification started from about 100-400 ng of tissue mRNA or PBMC total RNA. TCRdb reprocessed the multiplex PCR reads with MiXCR, giving one entry per CDR3 protein. Of about 140,000 distinct CDR3 sequences in the sample, about two fifths were seen once. With 4 bases removed from V and 4 bases from J, the gap between germline ends came to 8 bases. The CDR3 extends over 12 amino acids. The germline gives CDR1 SGHNT, CDR2 YENEEA. As to this clonotype: As yet, its antigen is unknown.

This receptor was identified in a human donor with low-grade glioma or glioblastoma, undergoing nonglioma brain surgery, or in good health (not recorded which). Sequenced input: glioma tissue, nonneoplastic brain tissue, or PBMCs (not recorded which). This chain links TRBV11-3 with TRBJ2-7; D remains ambiguous. The CDR3: CASSWESYEQYF. For the CDR3, the DNA is TGTGCCAGCAGCTGGGAAAGTTACGAGCAGTACTTC.